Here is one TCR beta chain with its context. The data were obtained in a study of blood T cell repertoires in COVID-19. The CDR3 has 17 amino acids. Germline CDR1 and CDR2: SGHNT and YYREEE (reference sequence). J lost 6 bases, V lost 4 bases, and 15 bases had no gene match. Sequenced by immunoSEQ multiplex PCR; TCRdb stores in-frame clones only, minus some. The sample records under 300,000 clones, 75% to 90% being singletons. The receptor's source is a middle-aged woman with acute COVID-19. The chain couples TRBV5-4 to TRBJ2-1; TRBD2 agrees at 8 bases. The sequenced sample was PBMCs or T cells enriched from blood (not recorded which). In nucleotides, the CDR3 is TGTGCCAGCAGCCTGGCCCCGGAGCGGGAGCTTAGCAATGAGCAGTTCTTC. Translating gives CASSLAPERELSNEQFF. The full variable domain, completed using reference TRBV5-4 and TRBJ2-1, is ETGVTQSPTHLIKTRGQQVTLRCSSQSGHNTVSWYQQALGQGPQFIFQYYREEENGRGNFPPRFSGLQFPNYSSELNVNALELDDSALYLCASSLAPERELSNEQFFGPGTRLTVL.